This T cell receptor beta chain emerged from a study of blood T cell repertoires in COVID-19. Study-level information: Spain, Italy and the United States supplied samples that represented acute and convalescent COVID-19.

Germline V lookup: CDR1 MDHEN, CDR2 SYDVKM. The CDR3 has 15 amino acids. V was clipped by 5 bases and J by 4 bases; unmatched bases: 11. Only in-frame clones appear in the TCRdb table, and some are missing; sequencing was by immunoSEQ multiplex PCR. The sample lists a few hundred thousand clones, roughly 87% occurring once. The clonotype was recovered from a man aged 18 to 35 with acute COVID-19. Sequencing was done on a sample of PBMCs or T cells enriched from blood (not recorded which). This chain links TRBV28 with TRBJ2-7; 7 bases map to TRBD2. CDR3 in DNA: TGTGCCAGCAGTCGCCGTGGCGGGAGTGGTTACGAGCAGTACTTC. Its translation is CASSRRGGSGYEQYF.